Below are 28 T cell receptor beta chains sequenced from a single sample in a study of shared clonotypes between healthy human individuals. Clones were read by immunoSEQ multiplex PCR, and TCRdb kept only the in-frame ones, dropping some. In the table there are millions of clones, more than 90% of which are singletons. Sequencing used naive CD4+ T cells sorted from blood. This sample's subset: CD45RA+ positively selected. The receptor set was obtained from a man aged 18 to 29 in good health.

The chain has TRBV2 and TRBJ2-7, with D maybe TRBD2 (5 bases). Germline-derived CDR1 and CDR2 are SNHLY and FYNNEI. Trimming shortened V by 7 bases and J by 2 bases, and 12 bases separated the two germline ends. The CDR3 has 13 residues. The CDR3 bases are TGTGCCAGCAACTCCCGGGGAGCCTACGAGCAGTACTTC. Translation: CASNSRGAYEQYF.

CDR3 bases: TGTGCCATCGCCAAACAGGGGGCCATCTCTGGAAACACCATATATTTT. The encoded protein is CAIAKQGAISGNTIYF. This chain connects TRBV10-3 to TRBJ1-3; 9 bases line up with TRBD1. The CDR3 totals 16 residues. Looked up from germline, CDR1 is ENHRY and CDR2 is SYGVKD. With V trimmed by 8 bases and J by 0 bases, 8 bases remained unmatched.

The gene calls are TRBV10-3 and TRBJ2-3, with a possible D match to TRBD1 (6 bases). Per germline, CDR1 ENHRY and CDR2 SYGVKD. The CDR3 is 15 amino acids. Deletions cut 3 bases from V and 1 base from J, with 11 bases between. The CDR3 loop is CAISDGRGRTDTQYF. CDR3 nucleotide sequence: TGTGCCATCAGTGATGGCAGGGGACGCACAGATACGCAGTATTTT.

The count of this clone is one. This rearrangement joins TRBV2 to TRBJ2-2; D remains unclear. Germline assignment: CDR1 SNHLY and CDR2 FYNNEI. Deletions cut 7 bases from V and 6 bases from J, with 12 bases between. The CDR3 length is 13 residues. The CDR3, as DNA: TGTGCCAGCACTAACAGCGAGGCCGGGGAGCTGTTTTTT. Encoded protein: CASTNSEAGELFF.

This clone was detected only once. The rearrangement joins TRBV18 to TRBJ2-5, with D uncertain. The last part of the DNA fits TRBJ2-7 better; the J call may be wrong. Germline-derived CDR1 and CDR2 are KGHSH and LQKENI. The CDR3 consists of 15 residues. The CDR3 protein is CASSPPNTDSYEQYF. DNA of the CDR3: TGTGCCAGCTCACCACCGAACACAGATTCCTACGAGCAGTACTTC.

The chain couples TRBV30 to TRBJ2-7; D is perhaps TRBD1 or TRBD2 (5 bases each). V was cut by 5 bases and J by 0 bases, with 14 bases left in between. The CDR3 is 14 amino acids. Germline V gives CDR1 GTSNPN, CDR2 SVGIG (reference sequence). The CDR3 DNA reads as TGTGCCTGGGCCGGGACCCAGAGCTCCTACGAGCAGTACTTC. It specifies CAWAGTQSSYEQYF.

The rearrangement uses TRBV7-9 and TRBJ1-6, with D possibly TRBD1 on 5 matching bases. The V gene's germline CDR1 is SEHNR and CDR2 FQNEAQ (reference sequence). V lost 5 bases to trimming and J lost 0 bases, with 11 bases between them. CDR3 length: 16 residues. The CDR3 here is CASSLSDSSYNSPLHF. The CDR3 DNA reads as TGTGCCAGCAGCCTGTCAGACAGCTCCTATAATTCACCCCTCCACTTT.

This clone was seen once. The V gene is TRBV6-5, the J gene TRBJ1-3; no clear D gene. The germline V gene encodes CDR1 MNHEY and CDR2 SVGAGI. The ends were cut back, 6 bases at V and 0 bases at J, with 12 bases in the middle. The CDR3 is 15 residues long. The CDR3, as DNA: TGTGCCAGCAGACCGGACGGCGCCTCTGGAAACACCATATATTTT. It is translated as CASRPDGASGNTIYF.

The genes are TRBV6-1 and TRBJ2-2, with 7 nucleotides matching TRBD1. The V gene end was trimmed by 4 bases and the J gene end by 15 bases; junction bases not matched to a gene: 23. The CDR3 length is 17 residues. Looked up from germline, CDR1 is MNHNS and CDR2 is SASEGT. The CDR3 sequence: CASSGAKTETGPRMLFF. CDR3 nucleotide sequence: TGTGCCAGCAGTGGTGCAAAAACAGAGACAGGGCCCCGGATGTTGTTTTTT.

The chain links TRBV10-2 to TRBJ2-2, with D possibly matching TRBD2 (7 bases). Germline CDR1 reads WSHSY; CDR2 reads SAAADI. The length of the CDR3 is 16 residues. V dropped 1 base and J dropped 4 bases, with 13 bases sitting between them. DNA of the CDR3: TGCGCCAGCAGTGAGTTTGCGGGGGCCATCACCGGGGAGCTGTTTTTT. Amino acids: CASSEFAGAITGELFF.

The V gene is TRBV7-2, the J gene TRBJ2-7, with TRBD2 as a possible D gene (6 bases). Per germline, CDR1 SGHTA and CDR2 FQGNSA. Trimming removed 8 bases at V and 1 base at J, with 15 bases between. The CDR3 loop spans 14 amino acids. CDR3 in DNA: TGTGCCAGCGCCTGGGCGGAGGGGTCCTACGAGCAGTACTTC. Translating gives CASAWAEGSYEQYF.

Points on this clone: Within the sample, other DNA sequences also encode this same CDR3. The chain employs TRBV11-1 and TRBJ2-2; TRBD1 might be the D (5 bases). Germline V CDR1 and CDR2: SGHAT, FQDESV (reference sequence). The V end lost 5 bases, the J end lost 1 base, and 8 bases lay between the germline ends. This CDR3 comprises 14 residues. In nucleotides, the CDR3 is TGTGCCAGCAGCCTAGACAGGAACACCGGGGAGCTGTTTTTT. This encodes CASSLDRNTGELFF.

J is TRBJ2-2 and V is TRBV7-6, with D unresolved. Deletions cut 0 bases from V and 4 bases from J, with 9 bases between. Germline V gene lookup returns CDR1 SGHVS and CDR2 FNYEAQ. This CDR3 contains 15 residues. CDR3 DNA sequence: TGTGCCAGCAGCTTAGCTAGTTCGAGCACCGGGGAGCTGTTTTTT. Its protein is CASSLASSSTGELFF.

This clone came up a few times. This chain's CDR3 is CASSFGPANYGYTF. The CDR3 nucleotides are TGTGCCAGCAGTTTCGGTCCTGCTAACTATGGCTACACCTTC. This chain links TRBV27 with TRBJ1-2; D is unresolved. Germline-derived CDR1 and CDR2 are MNHEY and SMNVEV (reference sequence). The CDR3 totals 14 residues. The germline V and J ends were trimmed by 3 bases and 0 bases, with 8 bases remaining between them.

The sample holds one count of this clone. This chain joins TRBV4-2 and TRBJ2-7; 7 bases fit TRBD1. The germline gives CDR1 LGHNA, CDR2 YNFKEQ. The CDR3 runs 13 residues. V shed 3 bases and J 4 bases; nucleotides not matched to a gene: 3. The CDR3 DNA reads TGTGCCAGCAGCCAGGAACAGGGGTACGAGCAGTACTTC. Translated, it gives CASSQEQGYEQYF.

To note about this clone: Other nucleotide sequences in the sample specify the same CDR3. V gene TRBV11-3 combines with J gene TRBJ2-5, with TRBD1 matching 8 bases. CDR3 length equals 15 residues. V gave up 0 bases and J gave up 1 base; unmatched junction bases: 1. Germline CDR1 reads SGHNT; CDR2 reads YENEEA. The CDR3 region is CASSLDGTGQETQYF. For the CDR3, the DNA is TGTGCCAGCAGCTTAGATGGGACAGGCCAAGAGACCCAGTACTTC.

V is TRBV1 and J is TRBJ1-1. TRBV1 is marked as a pseudogene. CDR3 size: 14 residues. The CDR3 spells CTSSPGTANTEAFF. Here the CDR3 DNA reads TGCACCAGCAGTCCCGGGACGGCTAACACTGAAGCTTTCTTT.

The CDR3: CSAFLGAPDETQYF. The CDR3 bases are TGCAGCGCTTTCCTGGGGGCCCCGGACGAGACCCAGTACTTC. The chain is built from TRBV29-1 and TRBJ2-5, with TRBD1 as a possible D gene (6 bases). Germline CDR1 and CDR2: SQVTM and ANQGSEA. The V and J ends lost 7 bases and 5 bases respectively, with 20 bases between them. This CDR3 has 14 residues.

The V and J genes are TRBV29-1 and TRBJ1-1, with TRBD1 identical over 12 bases. The V gene end was trimmed by 7 bases and the J gene end by 4 bases; junction bases not matched to a gene: 1. The CDR3 runs to 12 residues. Per germline, CDR1 SQVTM and CDR2 ANQGSEA. The CDR3 here is CSGGQGATEAFF. The DNA of the CDR3 is TGCAGCGGGGGACAGGGGGCCACTGAAGCTTTCTTT.

The rearrangement uses TRBV6-6 and TRBJ2-2; perhaps TRBD2 as D (7 bases). The CDR3 spans 16 residues. The germline V gene encodes CDR1 MNHNY and CDR2 SVGAGI (reference sequence). V lost 6 bases, J lost 8 bases, and 22 bases lay in between. The CDR3 DNA reads TGTGCCAGCAGATACCCTATCCGGGGGGCGCTGGGGGAGCTGTTTTTT. Its protein product is CASRYPIRGALGELFF.

As regards this clone: The same CDR3 is also encoded by other DNA sequences in this sample. This chain uses TRBV5-1 with TRBJ2-2; 7 positions agree with TRBD1. Looked up from germline, CDR1 is SGHRS and CDR2 is YFSETQ. This CDR3 has 14 amino acids. Trimming removed 4 bases from V and 4 bases from J; junction bases left unmatched: 4. The CDR3 DNA is TGCGCCAGCAGCGAGCAGGGGGTCACCGGGGAGCTGTTTTTT. Encoded protein: CASSEQGVTGELFF. Variable domain in full (rest from reference TRBV5-1 and TRBJ2-2): KAGVTQTPRYLIKTRGQQVTLSCSPISGHRSVSWYQQTPGQGLQFLFEYFSETQRNKGNFPGRFSGRQFSNSRSEMNVSTLELGDSALYLCASSEQGVTGELFFGEGSRLTVL.

The chain employs TRBV9 and TRBJ2-1, with 13 nucleotides matching TRBD2. Trimming cost V 4 bases and J 7 bases; bases outside gene matches: 11. The CDR3 has 17 amino acids. The germline gives CDR1 SGDLS, CDR2 YYNGEE. In DNA form, the CDR3 reads TGTGCCAGCAGCACCTTGTCCGGGACTAGCGGGATAAATGAGCAGTTCTTC. Translating it yields CASSTLSGTSGINEQFF. Full variable domain (outside the CDR3, taken from reference TRBV9 and TRBJ2-1): DSGVTQTPKHLITATGQRVTLRCSPRSGDLSVYWYQQSLDQGLQFLIQYYNGEERAKGNILERFSAQQFPDLHSELNLSSLELGDSALYFCASSTLSGTSGINEQFFGPGTRLTVL.

In this sample, this clone turned up a few times. The chain recombines TRBV4-1 with TRBJ1-5; 8 nucleotides line up with TRBD1. The CDR3 totals 16 residues. Germline assignment: CDR1 MGHRA and CDR2 YSYEKL. Trimming removed 6 bases from V and 0 bases from J; junction bases left unmatched: 7. The CDR3 region is CASSPGGENSNQPQHF. The CDR3, as DNA: TGCGCCAGCAGTCCAGGGGGCGAAAATAGCAATCAGCCCCAGCATTTT.

The J gene is TRBJ1-1, the V gene TRBV6-1; the match to TRBD1 covers 7 bases. J gave up 0 bases and V 9 bases, and 4 bases lay outside the gene matches. CDR3 length: 13 amino acids. Germline CDR1 and CDR2: MNHNS and SASEGT. CDR3 sequence reads: CASTGAMNTEAFF. The CDR3 nucleotides read TGTGCCAGTACAGGGGCGATGAACACTGAAGCTTTCTTT.

The chain is built from TRBV2 and TRBJ2-2; D not resolved. The V gene lost 7 bases and the J gene lost 6 bases, with 6 bases spanning the gap. The CDR3 length is 11 residues. CDR1 and CDR2 (germline): SNHLY, FYNNEI. The CDR3, as DNA: TGTGCCAGCAAGGACCCCGGGGAGCTGTTTTTT. Protein product: CASKDPGELFF.

This chain uses TRBV19 with TRBJ1-5; a possible D gene is TRBD1 (6 bases). There are 16 residues in the CDR3. Between the trimmed V and J ends, which lost 2 bases and 3 bases, there was a span of 14 bases. CDR1 and CDR2 (germline): LNHDA, SQIVND (reference sequence). In DNA, the CDR3 is TGTGCCAGTAGTATATTGATGCAGGGGTTCAATCAGCCCCAGCATTTT. Its protein product is CASSILMQGFNQPQHF.

This clone appeared a few times. The chain carries TRBV2 and TRBJ1-1, with D tentatively TRBD1 (6 bases). The V end was cut by 10 bases, the J end by 5 bases, with 23 bases between. There are 15 residues in the CDR3. CDR1 is SNHLY, CDR2 FYNNEI, per germline. CDR3 DNA sequence: TGTGCCACCTCTCCGAGGACGGTGGGGACAACTGAAGCTTTCTTT. Translating gives CATSPRTVGTTEAFF.

The V call is TRBV11-3, the J call TRBJ2-7; TRBD1 matches at 12 bases. Germline CDR1 reads SGHNT; CDR2 reads YENEEA. This CDR3 is 16 amino acids long. V shed 1 base and J 3 bases; nucleotides not matched to a gene: 4. CDR3 nucleotides: TGTGCCAGCAGCTTAGGGGGGACAGGGGGCTACTACGAGCAGTACTTC. Residues: CASSLGGTGGYYEQYF. The variable domain in full, with the rest retrieved from reference TRBV11-3 and TRBJ2-7, is EAGVVQSPRYKIIEKKQPVAFWCNPISGHNTLYWYLQNLGQGPELLIRYENEEAVDDSQLPKDRFSAERLKGVDSTLKIQPAELGDSAVYLCASSLGGTGGYYEQYFGPGTRLTVT.